This TCR beta chain came from a study of shared clonotypes between healthy human individuals. Repertoires were generated with immunoSEQ multiplex PCR, while TCRdb's copy carries only in-frame clones and drops some. The sample holds under 2,500,000 clones, approximately 95% seen once. This CDR3 is built from 15 residues. Trimming took 6 bases from V and 4 from J; bases not matched to a gene: 10. Germline CDR1 and CDR2: SEHNR and FQNEAQ (reference sequence). Study donors comprised healthy, HIV-negative adults devoid of recent acute infection or vaccination. The chain is built from TRBV7-9 and TRBJ2-3; 7 bases fit TRBD2. This TCR was sampled from a young man in good health. Sequenced: naive CD4+ T cells sorted from blood. This sample's subset: CD45RA+ positively selected. This chain's CDR3 is CASRFDFGGADTQYF. The CDR3 DNA reads TGTGCCAGCAGATTCGACTTTGGGGGGGCAGATACGCAGTATTTT.